The 22 T cell receptor beta chains listed next were all sequenced from one sample in a study of OX40 agonist ivuxolimab in advanced cancers. Only in-frame clones appear in the TCRdb table, and some are missing; sequencing was by immunoSEQ multiplex PCR. The data hold about 78,000 clones, with around 86% observed a single time. Here the sequenced sample was CD4+ or CD8+ T cells sorted from blood, taken in a trial of the OX40 agonist ivuxolimab. The receptors here all came from an adult with an advanced solid tumor such as melanoma, head and neck, liver or kidney cancer.

This chain links TRBV2 with TRBJ2-2; D call uncertain. Trimming removed 5 bases at V and 6 bases at J, with 10 bases between. CDR3 length equals 13 residues. Germline V lookup: CDR1 SNHLY, CDR2 FYNNEI. This CDR3 is CASSLQRPGELFF. As DNA, the CDR3 is TGTGCCAGCAGTTTACAGCGACCCGGGGAGCTGTTTTTT.

For the CDR3, the DNA is TGTGCCAGCAGCTCAGCCGGGACCTTCGAGCAGTACTTC. Protein product: CASSSAGTFEQYF. The V gene is TRBV11-2, the J gene TRBJ2-7, with D tentatively TRBD1 or TRBD2 (5 bases each). The CDR3 runs 13 residues. Per germline, CDR1 SGHAT and CDR2 FQNNGV. V lost 4 bases and J lost 6, with 13 bases in between.

The chain uses TRBV5-1 and TRBJ1-1; 8 positions match TRBD1. The germline V gene has CDR1 SGHRS and CDR2 YFSETQ. CDR3 length: 16 amino acids. The ends lost 5 bases at V and 4 bases at J; junction bases unmatched: 13. The CDR3 DNA follows: TGCGCCAGCAGTCCAGGACAGGGCCGGGGGGGCACTGAAGCTTTCTTT. This gives the protein CASSPGQGRGGTEAFF.

The gene calls are TRBV6-5 and TRBJ2-6, with D hard to call. The germline V and J ends were trimmed by 2 bases and 1 base, with 3 bases remaining between them. The CDR3 length is 14 residues. Germline assignment: CDR1 MNHEY and CDR2 SVGAGI. In DNA form, the CDR3 reads TGTGCCAGCAGTTACCTTTCTGGGGCCAACGTCCTGACTTTC. Translated: CASSYLSGANVLTF.

V is TRBV6-5 and J is TRBJ2-1, with 12 bases matching TRBD2. In germline, CDR1 is MNHEY, CDR2 SVGAGI. With 6 bases clipped from V and 12 bases from J, the junction kept 9 bases outside the gene matches. This CDR3 comprises 14 residues. CDR3 region: CASREPSGRGRQFF. In nucleotides, the CDR3 is TGTGCCAGCAGAGAACCTAGCGGGAGGGGCAGGCAGTTCTTC.

The chain uses TRBV18 and TRBJ1-2, with 8 bases that match TRBD1. This CDR3 contains 16 residues. The J segment lost 1 base and the V segment lost 3 bases, leaving 7 bases of the junction unmatched. CDR1 and CDR2 from the germline V gene are KGHSH and LQKENI. CDR3 in amino acids: CASSPQMTGDNYGYTF. The CDR3 DNA is TGTGCCAGCTCACCCCAGATGACAGGGGATAACTATGGCTACACCTTC.

The chain joins TRBV9 to TRBJ2-5; 7 nucleotides align to TRBD2. Germline CDR1 reads SGDLS; CDR2 reads YYNGEE. Trimming removed 0 bases from V and 5 bases from J; junction bases left unmatched: 10. The CDR3 totals 16 residues. DNA of the CDR3: TGTGCCAGCAGCGTAGGGATGTCGGGGGGACTGGAGACCCAGTACTTC. Amino acids: CASSVGMSGGLETQYF.

Here the CDR3 DNA reads TGTGCCAGCACGGCGGGCCGACCCTCCTACGAGCAGTACTTC. Its protein is CASTAGRPSYEQYF. This chain uses TRBV6-5 with TRBJ2-7; D might be TRBD2 (5 bases). The CDR3 has 14 amino acids. Between the trimmed V and J ends, which lost 7 bases and 0 bases, there was a span of 13 bases. In germline, CDR1 is MNHEY, CDR2 SVGAGI.

This chain connects TRBV4-1 to TRBJ1-5; 8 bases are shared with TRBD1. The germline CDR1 and CDR2 sequences are MGHRA and YSYEKL. V was pared by 1 base and J by 0 bases, with 14 bases of the junction left unmatched. CDR3 length: 20 residues. CDR3 nucleotide sequence: TGCGCCAGCAGCCAAGTCGAAGAGGACAGGGTTGGGTATAGCAATCAGCCCCAGCATTTT. Amino acids: CASSQVEEDRVGYSNQPQHF.

The genes are TRBV25-1 and TRBJ1-1; perhaps TRBD1 as D (6 bases). Between the trimmed V and J ends, which lost 2 bases and 1 base, there was a span of 14 bases. Germline loops: CDR1 MGHDK, CDR2 SYGVNS. This CDR3 has 16 residues. This chain's CDR3 is CASSETLQGTNTEAFF. In DNA, the CDR3 is TGTGCCAGCAGTGAAACGCTCCAGGGGACGAACACTGAAGCTTTCTTT.

This rearrangement joins TRBV19 to TRBJ2-7, with D possibly being TRBD2 (6 bases). This CDR3 has 14 residues. The germline V gene encodes CDR1 LNHDA and CDR2 SQIVND (reference sequence). V lost 6 bases, J lost 1 base, and 13 bases lay in between. The CDR3 sequence is CASRTRDSSYEQYF. CDR3 sequence (DNA): TGTGCCAGTAGGACCCGGGACTCTTCCTACGAGCAGTACTTC.

V usage is TRBV4-2 and J usage is TRBJ2-1; 9 positions agree with TRBD2. The germline gives CDR1 LGHNA, CDR2 YNFKEQ. CDR3 size: 17 residues. V gave up 0 bases and J gave up 5 bases; unmatched junction bases: 8. This chain's CDR3 is CASSQEPQTSGHNEQFF. In nucleotides, the CDR3 is TGTGCCAGCAGCCAAGAACCCCAGACTAGCGGTCACAATGAGCAGTTCTTC.

The rearrangement uses TRBV10-1 and TRBJ2-7, with 7 bases identical to TRBD2. Germline V gene sequence: CDR1 WNHNN, CDR2 SYGVQD (reference sequence). This CDR3 spans 14 amino acids. J lost 2 bases, V lost 4 bases, and 5 bases had no gene match. The CDR3 DNA sequence: TGCGCCAGCAGTGCCGCGGGGGTCACCTACGAGCAGTACTTC. Amino acid sequence: CASSAAGVTYEQYF.

The gene calls are TRBV5-1 and TRBJ1-4; a possible D gene is TRBD1 (5 bases). Per the germline V gene, CDR1 is SGHRS and CDR2 is YFSETQ. There are 18 residues in the CDR3. V lost 4 bases and J 1 base, leaving 20 bases between the germline ends. Here the CDR3 reads CASSPGGGPGGTNEKLFF. CDR3 bases: TGCGCCAGCAGCCCGGGCGGAGGGCCGGGGGGAACTAATGAAAAACTGTTTTTT.

The V call is TRBV7-3, the J call TRBJ2-1; D gene ambiguous. CDR3 length: 16 amino acids. V lost 2 bases, J lost 0 bases, and 11 bases lay in between. Germline V CDR1 and CDR2: SGHTA, FQGTGA. The CDR3 loop is CASSLDGGYSYNEQFF. The CDR3 region has the DNA TGTGCCAGCAGCTTAGACGGCGGCTACTCCTACAATGAGCAGTTCTTC.

The CDR3 region is CASSLAQGRAGNTIYF. In DNA form, the CDR3 reads TGTGCCAGCAGCTTAGCGCAGGGGAGAGCTGGAAACACCATATATTTT. The chain links TRBV7-6 to TRBJ1-3, with D maybe TRBD1 (6 bases). This CDR3 spans 16 amino acids. CDR1 SGHVS and CDR2 FNYEAQ come from the germline V gene. With 0 bases removed from V and 2 bases from J, the gap between germline ends came to 11 bases.

As DNA, the CDR3 is TGTGCCAGCAGTGCGACAGGGAGGAATCAGCCCCAGCATTTT. It translates to CASSATGRNQPQHF. The chain links TRBV2 to TRBJ1-5, with 7 positions matching TRBD1. The CDR3 sequence is 14 residues long. The ends lost 4 bases at V and 4 bases at J; junction bases unmatched: 4. Germline V gene sequence: CDR1 SNHLY, CDR2 FYNNEI.

The J gene is TRBJ2-3, the V gene TRBV28; TRBD2 matches at 13 bases. The CDR3 has 15 residues. V shed 6 bases, J shed 1 base, and the junction held 1 base outside the gene matches. The germline V gene has CDR1 MDHEN and CDR2 SYDVKM. CDR3 nucleotides: TGTGCCAGCAGCGGACTAGCGGGAGGCACAGATACGCAGTATTTT. Its translation: CASSGLAGGTDTQYF.

The chain combines TRBV28 with TRBJ1-1; no clear D gene. The CDR3 contains 13 residues. In germline, CDR1 is MDHEN, CDR2 SYDVKM. Trimming removed 7 bases at V and 8 bases at J, with 17 bases between. CDR3 DNA: TGTGCCAGCAACCTGCCTACGAGGGTGGAAGCTTTCTTT. This gives the protein CASNLPTRVEAFF.

The chain recombines TRBV7-7 with TRBJ2-5; D tentatively reads TRBD1 or TRBD2 (5 bases each). The CDR3 length is 13 residues. Trimming shortened V by 4 bases and J by 2 bases, and 8 bases separated the two germline ends. From germline, CDR1 is SSHAT and CDR2 FNYEAQ (reference sequence). Here the CDR3 DNA reads TGTGCCAGCAGCTCGGGGCCTCAAGAGACCCAGTACTTC. Residues: CASSSGPQETQYF.

The chain is built from TRBV11-3 and TRBJ1-3; the D gene is possibly TRBD1 (6 bases). Per the germline V gene, CDR1 is SGHNT and CDR2 is YENEEA. The CDR3 sequence is 14 residues long. The V and J ends lost 5 bases and 2 bases respectively, with 10 bases between them. CDR3 in amino acids: CASSLYRAGNTIYF. CDR3 DNA: TGTGCCAGCAGCCTCTACAGGGCTGGAAACACCATATATTTT.

V is TRBV29-1 and J is TRBJ2-1; D is possibly TRBD1 (5 bases). Germline V gene lookup returns CDR1 SQVTM and CDR2 ANQGSEA. The CDR3 spans 13 residues. The V gene lost 4 bases and the J gene lost 7 bases, with 14 bases spanning the gap. The CDR3 protein is CSVGRAPGNEQFF. In DNA form, the CDR3 reads TGCAGCGTTGGTAGAGCGCCAGGGAATGAGCAGTTCTTC.